This T cell receptor (beta chain) is from a study of T cell repertoires in cytomegalovirus infection. Overall study: Shared public TCR beta signatures pointed to both CMV infection and a matching HLA type.

The CDR3 is 14 amino acids. Germline lookup yields CDR1 DFQATT and CDR2 SNEGSKA (reference sequence). MiXCR, applied by TCRdb to the reads, yields one record per CDR3 protein. The sample records just under 500,000 distinct CDR3 sequences, roughly a third being singletons. As regards this clonotype: Antigen specificity is unknown. The junction departs from the called germline gene at one end, perhaps through a read error.

V usage is TRBV20-1 and J usage is TRBJ2-3; TRBD2 matches 10 bases. This material consisted of cultured PBMCs, taken from culture after CMV antigen stimulation. The clonotype was recovered from a human donor in good health (CMV status not recorded). Some clones in this sample may be carry-over from other donors' samples. The CDR3 loop reads CSARAGGSTDTQYF. The CDR3 nucleotides are TGCAGTGCCAGAGCGGGAGGGAGCACAGATACGCAGTATTTT.